These 16 T cell receptor beta chains were sequenced from one sample in a study of T cell responses to AZD1222 COVID-19 vaccine. TCRdb's table, derived via immunoSEQ multiplex PCR, lists solely in-frame clones and lacks some. The data contain approximately 110,000 clones, 70% to 90% of them singletons. The starting material was peripheral blood, obtained on day 0 of AZD1222 vaccination. These receptors originate from an adult in good health.

This chain connects TRBV11-3 to TRBJ2-1; 9 bases fit TRBD1. V was pared by 5 bases and J by 0 bases, with 2 bases of the junction left unmatched. Per the germline V gene, CDR1 is SGHNT and CDR2 is YENEEA. The CDR3 totals 15 residues. The CDR3 is CASSMGQGSYNEQFF. The CDR3 DNA reads as TGTGCCAGCAGCATGGGACAGGGCTCCTACAATGAGCAGTTCTTC.

In DNA, the CDR3 is TGCGCCAGCTCAGAGACTAACAATGAGCAGTTCTTC. This codes for CASSETNNEQFF. The V and J genes are TRBV5-1 and TRBJ2-1, with a weak D call TRBD2 (5 bases). In germline, CDR1 is SGHRS, CDR2 YFSETQ. Trimming took off 7 bases at V and 5 bases at J, with 10 bases between the two ends. The CDR3 totals 12 residues.

This chain connects TRBV19 to TRBJ1-1; D is perhaps TRBD1 (6 bases). The V and J ends lost 6 bases and 11 bases respectively, with 13 bases between them. This CDR3 contains 11 residues. Germline values: CDR1 LNHDA, CDR2 SQIVND (reference sequence). Written as DNA, the CDR3 is TGTGCCAGTAGGTTGGGGCAGGGGGCTTTCTTT. Amino acid sequence: CASRLGQGAFF.

CDR3 in amino acids: CASRAPSTGGEQFF. For the CDR3, the DNA is TGTGCCAGCAGAGCCCCCTCTACGGGAGGTGAGCAGTTCTTC. The genes are TRBV6-5 and TRBJ2-1, with TRBD2 matching 7 bases. CDR1 is MNHEY and CDR2 is SVGAGI in the germline V gene. V shed 6 bases and J 9 bases; nucleotides not matched to a gene: 11. The CDR3 is made up of 14 amino acids.

J is TRBJ1-2 and V is TRBV9, with D hard to call. CDR3 length: 11 amino acids. V was cut by 3 bases and J by 5 bases, with 5 bases left in between. The germline V gene has CDR1 SGDLS and CDR2 YYNGEE. Here the CDR3 reads CASSGAYGYTF. In DNA form, the CDR3 reads TGTGCCAGCAGCGGGGCATATGGCTACACCTTC.

This chain links TRBV11-2 with TRBJ2-1; possible D gene TRBD1, 6 bases. Germline lookup yields CDR1 SGHAT and CDR2 FQNNGV. This CDR3 is 14 amino acids long. The ends were cut back, 5 bases at V and 6 bases at J, with 14 bases in the middle. CDR3: CASSPGDLANEQFF. In DNA form, the CDR3 reads TGTGCCAGCAGCCCAGGGGATTTGGCCAATGAGCAGTTCTTC. Complete variable domain (other parts from reference TRBV11-2 and TRBJ2-1): EAGVAQSPRYKIIEKRQSVAFWCNPISGHATLYWYQQILGQGPKLLIQFQNNGVVDDSQLPKDRFSAERLKGVDSTLKIQPAKLEDSAVYLCASSPGDLANEQFFGPGTRLTVL.

The rearrangement links TRBV18 to TRBJ2-7; the match to TRBD2 covers 7 bases. The CDR3 runs 17 residues. Germline trimming cut 2 bases from V and 0 bases from J; bases unmatched to any gene: 10. Germline V gene data show CDR1 as KGHSH and CDR2 as LQKENI. CDR3 bases: TGTGCCAGCTCACCAAGGGCCGCCGGGACTAACTCCTACGAGCAGTACTTC. It is translated as CASSPRAAGTNSYEQYF.

The chain recombines TRBV28 with TRBJ1-6; tentatively, D is TRBD1 (5 bases). The germline CDR1 and CDR2 sequences are MDHEN and SYDVKM. Deletions cut 6 bases from V and 9 bases from J, with 9 bases between. This CDR3 comprises 12 residues. The CDR3 reads CASSPTASPLHF. The CDR3 DNA follows: TGTGCCAGCAGCCCGACAGCTTCACCCCTCCACTTT.

This clone was counted between two and nine times. The chain recombines TRBV6-2 or TRBV6-3 with TRBJ2-2; TRBD2 is a possible D gene (5 bases). The CDR3 runs 15 residues. The germline V gene encodes CDR1 MNHEY and CDR2 SVGEGT. V was clipped by 6 bases and J by 4 bases, with 15 bases between them. The chain's CDR3 is CASSPGGLLTGELFF. DNA of the CDR3: TGTGCCAGCAGCCCTGGAGGTCTACTCACCGGGGAGCTGTTTTTT.

The rearrangement joins TRBV5-1 to TRBJ1-3; D unclear. The CDR3 runs 14 residues. The germline V gene encodes CDR1 SGHRS and CDR2 YFSETQ. With 0 bases removed from V and 4 bases from J, the gap between germline ends came to 8 bases. CDR3 sequence (DNA): TGCGCCAGCAGCTTGGGGGTCGAGGGAAACACCATATATTTT. Its protein product is CASSLGVEGNTIYF.

This clone was seen just once. The rearrangement links TRBV12-3 or TRBV12-4 to TRBJ2-7; D not resolved. Trimming removed 8 bases from V and 1 base from J, with 9 bases in between. This CDR3 has 12 residues. The CDR3 DNA reads as TGTGCCAGCTGTCAGTCTTCCTACGAGCAGTACTTC. This translates into CASCQSSYEQYF.

The V and J genes are TRBV25-1 and TRBJ2-5; D unresolved. CDR1 and CDR2 (germline): MGHDK, SYGVNS. V was pared by 2 bases and J by 5 bases, with 12 bases between. The length of the CDR3 is 14 residues. The CDR3 DNA sequence: TGTGCCAGCAGTGAAGTAGGTCTCCTGGAGACCCAGTACTTC. It yields the protein CASSEVGLLETQYF.

This chain connects TRBV4-1 to TRBJ2-2, with D perhaps matching TRBD2 (6 bases). Germline assignment: CDR1 MGHRA and CDR2 YSYEKL. V gave up 1 base and J gave up 3 bases, with 9 bases separating them. This CDR3 region has 15 residues. CDR3 sequence reads: CASSQATGDTGELFF. CDR3 DNA sequence: TGCGCCAGCAGCCAAGCGACGGGGGACACCGGGGAGCTGTTTTTT.

V and J are TRBV11-1 and TRBJ1-1, with 7 bases that match TRBD1. CDR1 is SGHAT and CDR2 is FQDESV in the germline V gene (reference sequence). V shed 4 bases and J 0 bases; nucleotides not matched to a gene: 5. This CDR3 comprises 15 residues. The CDR3 loop reads CASSWGQLVNTEAFF. The CDR3, as DNA: TGTGCCAGCAGCTGGGGACAGCTCGTGAACACTGAAGCTTTCTTT.

In this sample, this clone turned up once. The rearrangement joins TRBV5-1 to TRBJ2-1; no reliable D call. Looked up from germline, CDR1 is SGHRS and CDR2 is YFSETQ. Between the trimmed V and J ends, which lost 3 bases and 8 bases, there was a span of 12 bases. The CDR3 covers 13 residues. The CDR3 coding sequence is TGCGCCAGCAGCTACTTCCCAGAGGATGAGCAGTTCTTC. This gives the protein CASSYFPEDEQFF.

V and J are TRBV2 and TRBJ2-1; D gene ambiguous. CDR1 SNHLY and CDR2 FYNNEI come from the germline V gene. CDR3 size: 13 residues. Trimming stripped 1 base from V and 0 bases from J, with 1 base between. The CDR3: CASSEVSYNEQFF. The CDR3 bases are TGTGCCAGCAGTGAAGTCTCCTACAATGAGCAGTTCTTC.